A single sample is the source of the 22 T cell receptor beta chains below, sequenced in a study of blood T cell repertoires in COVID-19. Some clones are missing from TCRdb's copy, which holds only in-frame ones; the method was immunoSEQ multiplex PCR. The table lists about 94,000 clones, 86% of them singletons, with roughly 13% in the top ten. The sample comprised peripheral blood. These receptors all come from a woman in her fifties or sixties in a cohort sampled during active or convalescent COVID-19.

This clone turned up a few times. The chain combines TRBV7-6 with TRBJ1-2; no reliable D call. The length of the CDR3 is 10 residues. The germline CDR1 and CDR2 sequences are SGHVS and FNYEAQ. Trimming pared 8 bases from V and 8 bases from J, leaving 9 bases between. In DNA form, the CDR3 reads TGTGCCAGCCGGGAGGGCGGCTACACCTTC. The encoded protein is CASREGGYTF.

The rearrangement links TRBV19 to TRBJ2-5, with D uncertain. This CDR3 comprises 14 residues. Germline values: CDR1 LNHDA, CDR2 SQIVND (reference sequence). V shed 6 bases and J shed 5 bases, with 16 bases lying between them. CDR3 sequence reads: CASSLTLIGETQYF. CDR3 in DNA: TGTGCCAGTAGCCTTACACTGATCGGGGAGACCCAGTACTTC. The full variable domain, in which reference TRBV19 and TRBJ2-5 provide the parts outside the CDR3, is DGGITQSPKYLFRKEGQNVTLSCEQNLNHDAMYWYRQDPGQGLRLIYYSQIVNDFQKGDIAEGYSVSREKKESFPLTVTSAQKNPTAFYLCASSLTLIGETQYFGPGTRLLVL.

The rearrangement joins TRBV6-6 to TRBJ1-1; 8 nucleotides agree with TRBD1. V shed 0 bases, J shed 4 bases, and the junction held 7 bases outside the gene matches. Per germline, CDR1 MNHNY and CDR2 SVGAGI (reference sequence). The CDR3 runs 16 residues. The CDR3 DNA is TGTGCCAGCAGTTACTCCCCAGGGGGCGGAACCACTGAAGCTTTCTTT. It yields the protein CASSYSPGGGTTEAFF.

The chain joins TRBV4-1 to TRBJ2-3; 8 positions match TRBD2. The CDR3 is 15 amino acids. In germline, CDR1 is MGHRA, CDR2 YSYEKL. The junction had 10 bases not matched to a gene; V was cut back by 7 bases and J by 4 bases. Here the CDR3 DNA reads TGCGCCAGCACCCGCGACCGGGGGGGCGCAGATACGCAGTATTTT. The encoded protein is CASTRDRGGADTQYF.

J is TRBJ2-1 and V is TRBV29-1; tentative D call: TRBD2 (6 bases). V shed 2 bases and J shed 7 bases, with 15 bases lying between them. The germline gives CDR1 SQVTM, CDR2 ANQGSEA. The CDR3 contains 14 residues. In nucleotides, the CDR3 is TGCAGCGTTGAATCGGGCGGGACGGTAAATGAGCAGTTCTTC. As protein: CSVESGGTVNEQFF.

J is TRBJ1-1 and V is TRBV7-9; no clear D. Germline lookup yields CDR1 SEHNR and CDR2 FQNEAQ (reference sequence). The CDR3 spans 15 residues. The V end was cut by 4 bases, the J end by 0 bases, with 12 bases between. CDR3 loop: CASSSGRTLNTEAFF. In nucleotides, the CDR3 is TGTGCCAGCAGCTCCGGTAGGACTCTGAACACTGAAGCTTTCTTT.

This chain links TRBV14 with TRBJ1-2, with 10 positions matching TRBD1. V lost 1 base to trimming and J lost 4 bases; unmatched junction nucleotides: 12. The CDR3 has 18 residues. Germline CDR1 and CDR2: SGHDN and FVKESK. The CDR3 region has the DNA TGTGCCAGCAGCCAAGGTCCGGGACAGGGGCCCATGTCCTATGGCTACACCTTC. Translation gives CASSQGPGQGPMSYGYTF.

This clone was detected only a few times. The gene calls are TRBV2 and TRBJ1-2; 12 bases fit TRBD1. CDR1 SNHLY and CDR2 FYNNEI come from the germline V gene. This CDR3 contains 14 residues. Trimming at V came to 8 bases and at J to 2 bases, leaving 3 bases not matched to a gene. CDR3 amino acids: CASAGTGGNYGYTF. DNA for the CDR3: TGTGCCAGCGCAGGGACAGGGGGCAACTATGGCTACACCTTC.

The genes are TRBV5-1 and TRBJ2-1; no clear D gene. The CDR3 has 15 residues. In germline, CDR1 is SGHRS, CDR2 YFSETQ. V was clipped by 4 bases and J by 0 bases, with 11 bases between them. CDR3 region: CASSPTVASYNEQFF. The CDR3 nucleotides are TGCGCCAGCAGCCCAACAGTGGCCTCCTACAATGAGCAGTTCTTC.

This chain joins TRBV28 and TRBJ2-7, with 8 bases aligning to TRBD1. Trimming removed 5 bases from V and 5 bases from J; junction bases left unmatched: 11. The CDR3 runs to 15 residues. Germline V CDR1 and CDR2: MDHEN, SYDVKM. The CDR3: CASSTVGQGINEQYF. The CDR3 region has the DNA TGTGCCAGCAGTACGGTAGGACAGGGAATTAACGAGCAGTACTTC.

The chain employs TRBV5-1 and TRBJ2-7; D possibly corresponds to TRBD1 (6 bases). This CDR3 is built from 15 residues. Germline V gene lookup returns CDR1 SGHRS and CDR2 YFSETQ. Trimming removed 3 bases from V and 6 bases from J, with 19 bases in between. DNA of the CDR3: TGCGCCAGCAGCTCCTCCGGGACATACAATGGCGAGCAGTACTTC. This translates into CASSSSGTYNGEQYF.

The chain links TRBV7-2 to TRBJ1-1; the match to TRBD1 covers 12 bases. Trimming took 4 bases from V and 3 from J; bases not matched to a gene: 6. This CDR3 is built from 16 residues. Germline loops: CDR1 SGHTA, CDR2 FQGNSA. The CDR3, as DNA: TGTGCCAGCAGCTCCGGGACAGGGGGCTTTGACACTGAAGCTTTCTTT. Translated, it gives CASSSGTGGFDTEAFF.

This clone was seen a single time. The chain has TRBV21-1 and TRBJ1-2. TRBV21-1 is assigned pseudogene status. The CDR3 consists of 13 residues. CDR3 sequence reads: CASSKVGLRGYTF. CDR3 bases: TGTGCCAGCAGCAAAGTGGGACTGAGGGGCTACACCTTC.

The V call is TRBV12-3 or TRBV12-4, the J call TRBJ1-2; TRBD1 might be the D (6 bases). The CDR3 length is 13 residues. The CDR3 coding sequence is TGTATTTGGGGGAGAAGTACAGGGTCCGGCTACACCTTC. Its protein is CIWGRSTGSGYTF.

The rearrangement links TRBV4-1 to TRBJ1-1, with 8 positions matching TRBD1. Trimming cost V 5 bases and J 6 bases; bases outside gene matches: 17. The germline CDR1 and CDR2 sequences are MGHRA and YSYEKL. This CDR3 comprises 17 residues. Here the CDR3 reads CASSYLPLDRGWAEAFF. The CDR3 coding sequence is TGCGCCAGCAGCTACTTACCCCTTGACAGGGGATGGGCTGAAGCTTTCTTT.

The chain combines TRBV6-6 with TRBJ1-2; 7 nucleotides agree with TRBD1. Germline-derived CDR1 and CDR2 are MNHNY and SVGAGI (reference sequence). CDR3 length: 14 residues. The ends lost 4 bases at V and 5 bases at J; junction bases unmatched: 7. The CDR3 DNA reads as TGTGCCAGCAGTTCGTTAGGGGGCTGGTATGGCTACACCTTC. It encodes CASSSLGGWYGYTF.

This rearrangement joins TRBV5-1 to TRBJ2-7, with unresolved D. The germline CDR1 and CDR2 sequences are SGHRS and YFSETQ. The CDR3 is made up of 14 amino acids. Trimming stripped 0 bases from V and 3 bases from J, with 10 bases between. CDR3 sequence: CASSLGSRNYEQYF. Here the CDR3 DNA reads TGCGCCAGCAGCTTGGGTAGCCGGAACTACGAGCAGTACTTC.

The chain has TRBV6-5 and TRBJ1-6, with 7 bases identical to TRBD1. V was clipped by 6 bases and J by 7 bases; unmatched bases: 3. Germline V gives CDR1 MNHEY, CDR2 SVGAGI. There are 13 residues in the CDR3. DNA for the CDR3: TGTGCCAGCAGACAGGGGCGGAATTCACCCCTCCACTTT. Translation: CASRQGRNSPLHF.

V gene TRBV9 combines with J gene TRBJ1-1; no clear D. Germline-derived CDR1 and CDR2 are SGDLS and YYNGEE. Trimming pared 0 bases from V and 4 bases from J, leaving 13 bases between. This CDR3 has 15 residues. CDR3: CASSVGPLRSTEAFF. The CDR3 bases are TGTGCCAGCAGCGTAGGCCCACTCCGGTCCACTGAAGCTTTCTTT.

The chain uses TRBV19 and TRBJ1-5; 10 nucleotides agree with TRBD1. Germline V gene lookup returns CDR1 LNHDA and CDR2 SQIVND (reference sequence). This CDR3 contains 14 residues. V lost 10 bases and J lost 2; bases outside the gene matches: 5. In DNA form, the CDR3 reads TGTGCCACTGCCGGGACAGGGGGCAATCAGCCCCAGCATTTT. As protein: CATAGTGGNQPQHF.

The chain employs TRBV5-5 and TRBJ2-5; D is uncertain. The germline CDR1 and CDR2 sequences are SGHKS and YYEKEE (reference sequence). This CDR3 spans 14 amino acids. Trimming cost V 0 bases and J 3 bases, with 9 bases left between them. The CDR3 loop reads CASSLVTRKETQYF. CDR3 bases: TGTGCCAGCAGCTTGGTGACACGGAAAGAGACCCAGTACTTC.

The CDR3 here is CASSFRRSLAPLHF. The CDR3 DNA is TGTGCCAGCAGTTTTAGGCGGAGCTTGGCACCCCTCCACTTT. V usage is TRBV27 and J usage is TRBJ1-6; D gene ambiguous. This CDR3 comprises 14 residues. Trimming cost V 3 bases and J 11 bases, with 14 bases left between them. Germline V lookup: CDR1 MNHEY, CDR2 SMNVEV (reference sequence).